A single sample is the source of the 18 T cell receptor beta chains below, sequenced in a study of blood T cell repertoires in COVID-19. Libraries were prepared by immunoSEQ multiplex PCR; TCRdb keeps only in-frame clonotypes and omits some of them. The repertoire holds 45,000 to 65,000 clones, with 70% to 90% as singletons. Sequenced sample: peripheral blood. These receptors originate from an elderly man with active COVID-19.

This rearrangement joins TRBV7-3 to TRBJ2-1; 7 bases fit TRBD2. This CDR3 is 13 amino acids long. Trimming removed 8 bases from V and 5 bases from J; junction bases left unmatched: 6. Germline V CDR1 and CDR2: SGHTA, FQGTGA. CDR3 amino acids: CASSRDYDNEQFF. CDR3 sequence (DNA): TGTGCCAGCTCCCGGGACTACGACAATGAGCAGTTCTTC. Supplemented by reference TRBV7-3 and TRBJ2-1, the full variable domain reads GAGVSQTPSNKVTEKGKYVELRCDPISGHTALYWYRQSLGQGPEFLIYFQGTGAADDSGLPNDRFFAVRPEGSVSTLKIQRTERGDSAVYLCASSRDYDNEQFFGPGTRLTVL.

The chain has TRBV19 and TRBJ2-1, with D maybe TRBD1 (6 bases). The length of the CDR3 is 11 residues. The germline CDR1 and CDR2 sequences are LNHDA and SQIVND (reference sequence). V was trimmed by 3 bases and J by 10 bases, leaving 7 bases between them. Written as DNA, the CDR3 is TGTGCCAGTAGTATTGGGGGCGAGCAGTTCTTC. This codes for CASSIGGEQFF.

Worth noting for this clone: One junction end does not reproduce the germline sequence, and a read error may be involved. Additional DNA sequences in this sample encode the identical CDR3. This rearrangement joins TRBV5-6 to TRBJ1-2, with TRBD1 matching over 12 bases. CDR1 and CDR2 from the germline V gene are SGHDT and YYEEEE. CDR3 length equals 16 residues. The CDR3 loop is CASSLGRGQGAYGYTF. The CDR3, as DNA: TGTGCCAGCAGCTTGGGAAGGGGACAGGGGGCTTATGGCTACACCTTT.

The CDR3 sequence is CASSLEPGESYEQYF. The CDR3 nucleotides are TGCGCCAGCAGCTTGGAACCGGGGGAATCCTACGAGCAGTACTTC. The V and J genes are TRBV5-1 and TRBJ2-7, with D possibly matching TRBD2 (6 bases). CDR1 and CDR2 from the germline V gene are SGHRS and YFSETQ. This CDR3 is 15 amino acids long. The V end was cut by 0 bases, the J end by 1 base, with 11 bases between.

The rearrangement joins TRBV9 to TRBJ2-5, with a weak D call TRBD2 (6 bases). The CDR3 totals 15 residues. Germline V gene data show CDR1 as SGDLS and CDR2 as YYNGEE. V dropped 0 bases and J dropped 5 bases, with 14 bases sitting between them. This chain's CDR3 is CASSVAFGGGETQYF. CDR3 nucleotide sequence: TGTGCCAGCAGCGTAGCTTTCGGGGGTGGGGAGACCCAGTACTTC.

V and J are TRBV19 and TRBJ1-2; 9 bases agree with TRBD1. From germline, CDR1 is LNHDA and CDR2 SQIVND (reference sequence). CDR3 length: 15 amino acids. With V trimmed by 1 base and J by 5 bases, 5 bases remained unmatched. CDR3 residues: CASSIADRGIYGYTF. In nucleotides, the CDR3 is TGTGCCAGTAGTATAGCGGACAGGGGAATTTATGGCTACACCTTC. Complete variable domain (other parts from reference TRBV19 and TRBJ1-2): DGGITQSPKYLFRKEGQNVTLSCEQNLNHDAMYWYRQDPGQGLRLIYYSQIVNDFQKGDIAEGYSVSREKKESFPLTVTSAQKNPTAFYLCASSIADRGIYGYTFGSGTRLTVV.

This clone has a single count. The rearrangement uses TRBV5-6 and TRBJ1-4; perhaps TRBD1 as D (6 bases). V lost 3 bases and J lost 3, with 15 bases in between. The CDR3 consists of 16 residues. Germline CDR1 reads SGHDT; CDR2 reads YYEEEE. CDR3 in amino acids: CASSSIQGSANEKLFF. The DNA of the CDR3 is TGTGCCAGCAGCTCGATTCAGGGGTCAGCTAATGAAAAACTGTTTTTT. Together with reference TRBV5-6 and TRBJ1-4, the CDR3 gives the full variable domain: DAGVTQSPTHLIKTRGQQVTLRCSPKSGHDTVSWYQQALGQGPQFIFQYYEEEERQRGNFPDRFSGHQFPNYSSELNVNALLLGDSALYLCASSSIQGSANEKLFFGSGTQLSVL.

The chain employs TRBV6-4 and TRBJ1-4; a possible D gene is TRBD1 (5 bases). From germline, CDR1 is MRHNA and CDR2 SNTAGT. V was trimmed by 4 bases and J by 3 bases, leaving 9 bases between them. This CDR3 has 14 residues. CDR3 amino acids: CASSGGAANEKLFF. CDR3 bases: TGTGCCAGCAGTGGCGGGGCGGCTAATGAAAAACTGTTTTTT.

The rearrangement joins TRBV2 to TRBJ2-3; D remains unclear. The CDR3 runs to 13 residues. The germline V gene has CDR1 SNHLY and CDR2 FYNNEI. Between the trimmed V and J ends, which lost 4 bases and 1 base, there was a span of 6 bases. The CDR3 region has the DNA TGTGCCAGCAGTGTTCGGGGCACAGATACGCAGTATTTT. Protein sequence: CASSVRGTDTQYF.

A few counts support this clone. V usage is TRBV5-1 and J usage is TRBJ2-1; the match to TRBD2 covers 12 bases. The V segment lost 2 bases and the J segment 9 bases; nucleotides outside the gene matches: 15. Germline CDR1 and CDR2: SGHRS and YFSETQ. This CDR3 contains 18 residues. CDR3 loop: CASSFGWARLAGETEQFF. CDR3 DNA: TGCGCCAGCAGCTTCGGGTGGGCCCGACTAGCGGGAGAAACTGAGCAGTTCTTC.

The rearrangement joins TRBV28 to TRBJ1-6; no clear D. Germline assignment: CDR1 MDHEN and CDR2 SYDVKM. The CDR3 contains 14 residues. V lost 8 bases to trimming and J lost 7 bases, with 15 bases between them. CDR3 protein: CASLRQVRNSPLHF. CDR3 nucleotides: TGTGCCAGCCTTAGGCAGGTTCGGAATTCACCCCTCCACTTT.

This chain uses TRBV2 with TRBJ2-5, with TRBD2 matching over 13 bases. The CDR3 runs to 15 residues. V was clipped by 8 bases and J by 4 bases; unmatched bases: 7. Germline-derived CDR1 and CDR2 are SNHLY and FYNNEI. The CDR3 bases are TGTGCCAGCGGCGAGAGGACTAGCGGGAGAGAGACCCAGTACTTC. Its translation: CASGERTSGRETQYF.

The chain joins TRBV9 to TRBJ1-1; 10 bases are a match to TRBD1. V was clipped by 3 bases and J by 5 bases; unmatched bases: 7. This CDR3 is built from 15 residues. Germline CDR1 and CDR2: SGDLS and YYNGEE. The CDR3 nucleotides read TGTGCCAGCAGCGGGGGACAGGGGCGGGAGACTGAAGCTTTCTTT. Residues: CASSGGQGRETEAFF.

The V gene is TRBV27, the J gene TRBJ1-2; 10 bases map to TRBD1. The V and J ends lost 5 bases and 8 bases, in that order; junction bases with no gene match: 8. The CDR3 loop spans 14 amino acids. CDR1 MNHEY and CDR2 SMNVEV come from the germline V gene (reference sequence). In DNA form, the CDR3 reads TGTGCCAGCAGTCCCGGGTGGGACAGGGGCGGCTACACCTTC. Protein: CASSPGWDRGGYTF.

The chain uses TRBV5-1 and TRBJ1-2; D is undetermined. Germline V gene sequence: CDR1 SGHRS, CDR2 YFSETQ. Trimming removed 0 bases from V and 0 bases from J, with 3 bases in between. CDR3 length equals 13 residues. Written as DNA, the CDR3 is TGCGCCAGCAGCTTGGTATCTAACTATGGCTACACCTTC. This encodes CASSLVSNYGYTF. The variable domain in full, with the rest retrieved from reference TRBV5-1 and TRBJ1-2, is KAGVTQTPRYLIKTRGQQVTLSCSPISGHRSVSWYQQTPGQGLQFLFEYFSETQRNKGNFPGRFSGRQFSNSRSEMNVSTLELGDSALYLCASSLVSNYGYTFGSGTRLTVV.

The DNA of the CDR3 is TGTGCCAGCAGCAAAGGTAAGGCGGGACTACCGCCTTCCTACGAGCAGTACTTC. Translation gives CASSKGKAGLPPSYEQYF. The chain carries TRBV21-1 and TRBJ2-7; no DNA check was done on the table's D call, TRBD2. TRBV21-1 is a pseudogene segment. The CDR3 totals 18 residues.

The chain links TRBV28 to TRBJ2-5, with TRBD1 matching over 7 bases. The CDR3 is 12 residues long. CDR1 is MDHEN, CDR2 SYDVKM, per germline. With V trimmed by 10 bases and J by 4 bases, 6 bases remained unmatched. As DNA, the CDR3 is TGTGCCACGACAGGGACGGGAGAGACCCAGTACTTC. This translates into CATTGTGETQYF.

The gene calls are TRBV7-2 and TRBJ1-2, with TRBD1 identical over 7 bases. Germline V gives CDR1 SGHTA, CDR2 FQGNSA. The CDR3 is made up of 15 amino acids. V shed 6 bases and J 4 bases; nucleotides not matched to a gene: 11. The CDR3 sequence: CASSLSWDRPYGYTF. The CDR3 coding sequence is TGTGCCAGCAGTCTTAGTTGGGACAGACCCTATGGCTACACCTTC. Using reference TRBV7-2 and TRBJ1-2 for the parts outside the CDR3, the full variable domain is GAGVSQSPSNKVTEKGKDVELRCDPISGHTALYWYRQSLGQGLEFLIYFQGNSAPDKSGLPSDRFSAERTGGSVSTLTIQRTQQEDSAVYLCASSLSWDRPYGYTFGSGTRLTVV.